The 13 T cell receptor beta chains reported below all come from one sample, sequenced in a study of graft-versus-host responses after intestinal transplantation. These TCRs' antigens remain unknown. TCRdb's table, derived via immunoSEQ multiplex PCR, lists solely in-frame clones and lacks some. The sample lists about 50,000 clones; about nine tenths were seen once. Source: unstimulated CD4+ T cells sorted from spleen or lymph node cells, taken before transplant. These TCRs come from a human donor who was the organ donor for an intestinal transplant.

The V and J genes are TRBV4-3 and TRBJ1-1; D may be TRBD1 (6 bases). The germline V gene encodes CDR1 LGHNA and CDR2 YSLEER. The V end was cut by 0 bases, the J end by 1 base, with 9 bases between. This CDR3 has 15 amino acids. CDR3 sequence: CASSQEGGWNTEAFF. Written as DNA, the CDR3 is TGCGCCAGCAGCCAAGAAGGGGGATGGAACACTGAAGCTTTCTTT.

In its sample, this clone was seen a few times. The gene calls are TRBV19 and TRBJ1-4; 9 bases fit TRBD1. CDR3 length: 14 amino acids. Trimming cost V 4 bases and J 6 bases; bases outside gene matches: 3. Germline lookup yields CDR1 LNHDA and CDR2 SQIVND (reference sequence). The CDR3 coding sequence is TGTGCCAGTAGTACCCGGGACAGGGATGAAAAACTGTTTTTT. Translating it yields CASSTRDRDEKLFF.

This clone occurred once. This rearrangement joins TRBV18 to TRBJ2-3; 13 bases agree with TRBD2. The germline gives CDR1 KGHSH, CDR2 LQKENI. The V gene end was trimmed by 3 bases and the J gene end by 4 bases; junction bases not matched to a gene: 4. The CDR3 covers 16 residues. The CDR3 DNA sequence: TGTGCCAGCTCACCGCCCGGACTAGCGGGAGCAGATACGCAGTATTTT. The encoded protein is CASSPPGLAGADTQYF.

Only one count was recorded for this clone. The V gene is TRBV20-1, the J gene TRBJ2-5; TRBD1 agrees at 7 bases. With the DNA end fitting TRBJ2-7 better, the J assignment may be wrong. Germline-derived CDR1 and CDR2 are DFQATT and SNEGSKA (reference sequence). The CDR3 is made up of 11 amino acids. CDR3 DNA: TGCAGTGCTACAGGGGGCTACGAGCAGTACTTC. The encoded protein is CSATGGYEQYF.

The rearrangement joins TRBV5-1 to TRBJ2-1, with 7 bases identical to TRBD2. CDR3 size: 15 residues. After removal of 0 bases from V and 10 bases from J, the junction contained 10 bases not matched to a gene. CDR1 and CDR2 (germline): SGHRS, YFSETQ. CDR3 nucleotides: TGCGCCAGCAGCTTGGTCGCGGGAGATGGTTGGGAGCAGTTCTTC. It specifies CASSLVAGDGWEQFF. Drawing the rest from reference TRBV5-1 and TRBJ2-1, the complete variable domain is KAGVTQTPRYLIKTRGQQVTLSCSPISGHRSVSWYQQTPGQGLQFLFEYFSETQRNKGNFPGRFSGRQFSNSRSEMNVSTLELGDSALYLCASSLVAGDGWEQFFGPGTRLTVL.

The CDR3 DNA reads as TGTGCCAGCATTCCGGGTCCAAATTCCGATACGCAGTATTTT. The encoded protein is CASIPGPNSDTQYF. The rearrangement uses TRBV2 and TRBJ2-3; D is unclear. CDR1 and CDR2 (germline): SNHLY, FYNNEI. This CDR3 is 14 amino acids long. V lost 7 bases and J lost 6, with 17 bases in between.

The table lists this clone with a count of one. This same CDR3 is encoded by further DNA sequences in the sample. The chain is built from TRBV7-9 and TRBJ1-4, with 7 bases matching TRBD1. With V trimmed by 4 bases and J by 8 bases, 4 bases remained unmatched. The CDR3 is 13 amino acids. Germline loops: CDR1 SEHNR, CDR2 FQNEAQ (reference sequence). CDR3 amino acids: CASSSPGGEKLFF. The DNA for the CDR3 is TGTGCCAGCAGCTCCCCAGGGGGGGAAAAACTGTTTTTT.

This chain connects TRBV20-1 to TRBJ2-7; no clear D. CDR1 and CDR2 (germline): DFQATT, SNEGSKA (reference sequence). V was clipped by 7 bases and J by 2 bases, with 6 bases between them. The CDR3 totals 10 residues. The CDR3 spells CSVIPYEQYF. CDR3 nucleotide sequence: TGCAGTGTGATCCCCTACGAGCAGTACTTC.

Here the CDR3 reads CASSPGQAEETQYF. The CDR3 DNA reads TGTGCCAGCAGCCCGGGACAGGCAGAAGAGACCCAGTACTTC. V is TRBV7-3 and J is TRBJ2-5; 8 bases are shared with TRBD1. CDR1 is SGHTA and CDR2 is FQGTGA in the germline V gene. The CDR3 spans 14 residues. The V segment lost 5 bases and the J segment 3 bases; nucleotides outside the gene matches: 5.

This clone has just a few counts. The gene calls are TRBV7-4 and TRBJ2-1, with D unresolved. CDR1 and CDR2 (germline): SGHVT, SQSDAQ. Trimming removed 0 bases from V and 6 bases from J, with 6 bases in between. The CDR3 is 13 amino acids. Here the CDR3 DNA reads TGTGCCAGCAGCTTAGCGCTAGGCAATGAGCAGTTCTTC. Protein product: CASSLALGNEQFF.

With regard to this clone: Mismatch with germline at one junction end may stem from a read error. The chain recombines TRBV2 with TRBJ2-3, with 8 bases matching TRBD2. Germline V lookup: CDR1 SNHLY, CDR2 FYNNEI. The CDR3 spans 16 residues. As DNA, the CDR3 is TGTGCCAGCAGTGTTGGTTCGGGAGGGAGGGCAGATACGCGGTATTTT. This translates into CASSVGSGGRADTRYF.

This clone was picked up one time. V gene TRBV4-1 combines with J gene TRBJ2-3, with 9 bases fitting TRBD2. The CDR3 runs to 16 residues. CDR1 MGHRA and CDR2 YSYEKL come from the germline V gene. V shed 3 bases and J 3 bases; nucleotides not matched to a gene: 7. CDR3 in DNA: TGCGCCAGCAGCCACATAGCGGGAGTGGTAACAGATACGCAGTATTTT. Residues: CASSHIAGVVTDTQYF.

The V call is TRBV6-1, the J call TRBJ2-1; D uncertain. Germline V gene sequence: CDR1 MNHNS, CDR2 SASEGT. V lost 6 bases, J lost 13 bases, and 13 bases lay in between. This CDR3 is built from 11 residues. The CDR3 spells CASSTLVEQFF. CDR3 in DNA: TGTGCCAGCAGCACCTTAGTGGAACAGTTCTTC.